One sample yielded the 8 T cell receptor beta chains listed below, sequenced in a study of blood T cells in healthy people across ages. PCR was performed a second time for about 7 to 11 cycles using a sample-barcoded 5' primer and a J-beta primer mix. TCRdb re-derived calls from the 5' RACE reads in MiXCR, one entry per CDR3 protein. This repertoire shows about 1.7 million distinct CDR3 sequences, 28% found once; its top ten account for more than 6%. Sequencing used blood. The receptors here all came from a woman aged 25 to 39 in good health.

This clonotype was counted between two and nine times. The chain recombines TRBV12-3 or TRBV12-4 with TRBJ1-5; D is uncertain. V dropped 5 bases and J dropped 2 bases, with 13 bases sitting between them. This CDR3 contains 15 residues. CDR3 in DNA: TGTGCCAGCAGTACTTCAGTGGAACGCAATCAGCCCCAGCATTTT. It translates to CASSTSVERNQPQHF.

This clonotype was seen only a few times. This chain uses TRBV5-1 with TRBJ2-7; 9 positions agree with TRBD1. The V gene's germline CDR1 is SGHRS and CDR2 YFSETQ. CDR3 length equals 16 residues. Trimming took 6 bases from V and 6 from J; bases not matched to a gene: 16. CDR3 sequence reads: CASTKHPGQGLFEQYF. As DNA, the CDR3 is TGCGCCAGCACCAAGCATCCGGGACAGGGTTTGTTCGAGCAGTACTTC.

This CDR3 reads CASSSTGLAGAQGRQYF. For the CDR3, the DNA is TGTGCCAGCAGTTCCACCGGACTAGCGGGGGCTCAGGGAAGGCAGTATTTT. V usage is TRBV28 and J usage is TRBJ2-3; 13 nucleotides match TRBD2. CDR1 and CDR2 from the germline V gene are MDHEN and SYDVKM. V lost 4 bases, J lost 11 bases, and 15 bases stayed unmatched. The CDR3 is 17 residues long.

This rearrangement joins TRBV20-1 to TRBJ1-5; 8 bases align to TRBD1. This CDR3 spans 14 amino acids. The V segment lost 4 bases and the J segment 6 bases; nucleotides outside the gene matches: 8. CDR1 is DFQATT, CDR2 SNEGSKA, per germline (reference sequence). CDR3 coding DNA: TGCAGTGCTACCCCGGACAGGGTGGCTCAGCCCCAGCATTTT. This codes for CSATPDRVAQPQHF.

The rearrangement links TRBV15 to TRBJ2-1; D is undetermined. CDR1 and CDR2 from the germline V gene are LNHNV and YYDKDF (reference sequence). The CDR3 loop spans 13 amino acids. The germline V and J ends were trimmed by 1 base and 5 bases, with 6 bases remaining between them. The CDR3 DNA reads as TGTGCCACCAGCAGAGCTACCCACAATGAGCAGTTCTTC. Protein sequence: CATSRATHNEQFF.

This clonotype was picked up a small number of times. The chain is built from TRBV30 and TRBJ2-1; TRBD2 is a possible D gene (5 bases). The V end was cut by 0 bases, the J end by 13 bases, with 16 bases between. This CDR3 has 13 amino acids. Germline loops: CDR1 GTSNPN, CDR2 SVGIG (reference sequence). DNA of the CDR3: TGTGCCTGGAGTGTGATTTCGGGATTTAGCCAGTTCTTC. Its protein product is CAWSVISGFSQFF.

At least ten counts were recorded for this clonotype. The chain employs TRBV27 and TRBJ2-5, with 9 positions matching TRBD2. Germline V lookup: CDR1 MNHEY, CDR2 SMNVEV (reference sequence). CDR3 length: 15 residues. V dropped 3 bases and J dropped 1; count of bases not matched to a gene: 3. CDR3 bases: TGTGCCAGCAGTTTTCAGCGGGGGGTCCAAGAGACCCAGTACTTC. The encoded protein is CASSFQRGVQETQYF.

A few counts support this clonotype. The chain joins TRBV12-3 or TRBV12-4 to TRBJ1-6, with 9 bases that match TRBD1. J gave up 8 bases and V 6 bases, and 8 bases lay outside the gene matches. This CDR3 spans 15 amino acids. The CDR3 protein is CASRDRDRAYSPLHF. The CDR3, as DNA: TGTGCCAGCAGGGACCGGGACAGGGCATATTCACCCCTCCACTTT.